This T cell receptor beta chain is drawn from a study of blood T cell repertoires in COVID-19. Study context: Samples came from the United States, Italy and Spain, spanning acute and convalescent COVID-19. Nucleic acid was either cDNA or gDNA, and it came from T cells, B-cell-depleted T cells, or PBMCs.

Germline V gene data show CDR1 as SGDLS and CDR2 as YYNGEE. CDR3 length equals 18 residues. V dropped 0 bases and J dropped 0; count of bases not matched to a gene: 6. How the authors handled the data: The assay estimated nucleated cells by amplifying reference gene primers. TCRdb's copy holds only in-frame clones and misses some; the assay was immunoSEQ multiplex PCR. The V and J calls and the clone size are those of that table, but D and trimming were determined from the DNA. This table has more than 300,000 clones, roughly 90% appearing once. The V gene is TRBV9, the J gene TRBJ2-1; TRBD2 aligns across 10 bases. Sequencing was done on a sample of peripheral blood. The clonotype comes from a man younger than 30 who had recovered from COVID-19. The CDR3 DNA reads as TGTGCCAGCAGCGTAGGGCTAGCGGGGGTAAGCTCCTACAATGAGCAGTTCTTC. Amino acids: CASSVGLAGVSSYNEQFF.